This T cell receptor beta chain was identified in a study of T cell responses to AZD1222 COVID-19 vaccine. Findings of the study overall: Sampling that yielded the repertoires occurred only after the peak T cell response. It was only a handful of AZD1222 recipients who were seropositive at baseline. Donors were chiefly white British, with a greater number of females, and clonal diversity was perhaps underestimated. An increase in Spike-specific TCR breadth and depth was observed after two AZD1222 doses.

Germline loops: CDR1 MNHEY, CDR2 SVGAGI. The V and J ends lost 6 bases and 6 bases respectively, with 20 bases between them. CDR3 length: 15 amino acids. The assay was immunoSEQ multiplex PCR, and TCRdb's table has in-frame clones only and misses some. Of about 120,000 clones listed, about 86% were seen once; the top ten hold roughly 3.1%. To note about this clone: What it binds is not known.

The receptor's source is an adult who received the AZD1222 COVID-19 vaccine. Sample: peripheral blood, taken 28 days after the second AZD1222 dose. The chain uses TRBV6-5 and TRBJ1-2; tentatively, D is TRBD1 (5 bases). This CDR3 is CASSYGEGRSDGYTF. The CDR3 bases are TGTGCCAGCAGCTACGGGGAGGGGAGGAGCGATGGCTACACCTTC.